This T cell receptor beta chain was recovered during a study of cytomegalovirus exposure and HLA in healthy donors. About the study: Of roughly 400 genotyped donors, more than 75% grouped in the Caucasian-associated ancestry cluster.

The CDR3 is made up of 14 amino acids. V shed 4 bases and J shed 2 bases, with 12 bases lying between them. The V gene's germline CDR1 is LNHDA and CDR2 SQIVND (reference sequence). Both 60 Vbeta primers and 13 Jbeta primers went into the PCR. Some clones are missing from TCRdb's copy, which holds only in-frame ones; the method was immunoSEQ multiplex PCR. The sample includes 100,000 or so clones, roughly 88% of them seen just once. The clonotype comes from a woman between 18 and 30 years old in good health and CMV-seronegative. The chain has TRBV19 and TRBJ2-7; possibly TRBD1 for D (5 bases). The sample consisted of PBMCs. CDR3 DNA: TGTGCCAGTAGTACAAGACAGAGCGCCTACGAGCAGTACTTC. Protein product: CASSTRQSAYEQYF. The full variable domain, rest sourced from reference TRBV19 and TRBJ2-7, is DGGITQSPKYLFRKEGQNVTLSCEQNLNHDAMYWYRQDPGQGLRLIYYSQIVNDFQKGDIAEGYSVSREKKESFPLTVTSAQKNPTAFYLCASSTRQSAYEQYFGPGTRLTVT.